This record covers a single T cell receptor (beta chain). Its specificity is unknown. This specimen comes from a study of cytomegalovirus exposure and HLA in healthy donors. Study at large: Earlier, 150 million to 200 million T cells were analyzed, and more than 100 million unique TCR beta sequences were found among them. Study-wide findings and caveats: CMV serostatus was the only recorded immune exposure for donors. It was assumed in the presence/absence analyses that sequencing depth was roughly uniform across donors.

PCR primers comprised 60 Vbeta and 13 Jbeta primers. Clones were sequenced by immunoSEQ multiplex PCR, and TCRdb holds only the in-frame ones, with some missing. Here the sample spans about 96,000 clones, 64% being singletons. There are 15 residues in the CDR3. Germline CDR1 MNHNY, CDR2 SVGAGI (reference sequence). This rearrangement joins TRBV6-6 to TRBJ2-5; TRBD1 matches at 10 bases. The J call may be incorrect, as the DNA end agrees better with TRBJ2-7. Specimen: PBMCs. This receptor was taken from a man aged 55 to 70 in good health and CMV-seronegative. DNA for the CDR3: TGTGCCAGCACCGCTTCCGGGACAGGGGTCTACGAGCAGTACTTC. Amino acid sequence: CASTASGTGVYEQYF.